This T cell receptor (beta chain) was obtained from a study of radiotherapy plus CTLA-4 blockade in lung cancer (dated by TCRdb to the late 2010s). For the wider study: Among enrolled patients, under 20% had an objective response and 30% to 35% reached disease control.

The study tested focal radiation therapy combined with CTLA-4 blockade (ipilimumab) in patients with chemo-refractory metastatic non-small-cell lung cancer. The V end gives up 2 bases and the J end 1 base, leaving 4 bases in the junction not matched to a gene. CDR1 and CDR2 (SGHTS, YDEGEE) derive from the germline V gene. The CDR3 spans 15 residues, from the cysteine through the phenylalanine. The kept DNA is CDR3 alone, 45 bases in frame from the first base. This clone is a singleton in its sample. It has no known antigen specificity. No base quality values were provided; no much bigger clone lies one nucleotide off. Paper-wide results and their limitations: After treatment with radiotherapy and ipilimumab, TCR clones that originated in tumors expanded in peripheral blood. Early dynamic changes in blood T cell clones, together with increased serum interferon-beta after radiation, were reported as the strongest predictors of response.

The method behind the library was the immunoSEQ multiplex PCR assay. Sourced from immuneACCESS, this table was stored by TCRdb with only in-frame sequences that have V and J called. A share of the clones is absent; for the studies checked, an unresolved V gene accounts for under half, and the remainder has no known explanation. This sample holds tens of thousands of clones; around four fifths were observed only once. The top ten clonotypes cover 0.65% to 1% of the sample. Source: peripheral blood, taken from a patient treated with radiotherapy plus ipilimumab. The rearranged chain carries TRBV5-8 and TRBJ2-5, with TRBD1 matching 8 junction bases. The source of this sequence is a human donor with non-small cell lung cancer who had stable disease on radiotherapy plus ipilimumab. The DNA reads as follows: TGTGCCAGCAGCTTCAGCGACAGGGGCCAAGAGACCCAGTACTTC. Translated, it gives CASSFSDRGQETQYF.